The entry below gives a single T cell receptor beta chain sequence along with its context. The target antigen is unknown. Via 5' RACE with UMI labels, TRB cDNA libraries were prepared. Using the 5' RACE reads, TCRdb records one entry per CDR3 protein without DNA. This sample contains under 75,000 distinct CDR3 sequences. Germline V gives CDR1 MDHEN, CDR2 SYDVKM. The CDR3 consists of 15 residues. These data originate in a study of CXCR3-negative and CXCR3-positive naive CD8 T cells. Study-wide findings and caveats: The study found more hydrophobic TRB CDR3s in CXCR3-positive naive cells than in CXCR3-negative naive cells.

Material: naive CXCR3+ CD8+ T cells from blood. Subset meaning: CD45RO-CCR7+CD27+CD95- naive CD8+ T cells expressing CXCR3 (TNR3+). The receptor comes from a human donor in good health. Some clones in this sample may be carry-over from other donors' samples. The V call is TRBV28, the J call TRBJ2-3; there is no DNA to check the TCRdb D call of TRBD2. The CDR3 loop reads CASSLRGLGTDTQYF.